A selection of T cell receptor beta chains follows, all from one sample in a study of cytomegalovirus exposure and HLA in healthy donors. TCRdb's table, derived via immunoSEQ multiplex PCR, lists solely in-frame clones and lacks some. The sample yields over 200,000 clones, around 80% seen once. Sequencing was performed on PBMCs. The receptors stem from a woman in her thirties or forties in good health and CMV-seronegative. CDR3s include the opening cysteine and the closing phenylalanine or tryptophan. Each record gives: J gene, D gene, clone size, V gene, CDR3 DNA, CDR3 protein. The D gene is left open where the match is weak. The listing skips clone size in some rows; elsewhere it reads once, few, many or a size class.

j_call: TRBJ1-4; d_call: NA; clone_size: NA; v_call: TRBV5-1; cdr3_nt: TGCGCCAGCAGCGGCACAGGGAGGGACACGCTTCCAACTAATGAAAAACTGTTTTTT; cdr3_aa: CASSGTGRDTLPTNEKLFF
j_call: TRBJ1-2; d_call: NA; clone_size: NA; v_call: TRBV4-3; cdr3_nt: TGCGCCAGCAGCCGTTCACAGGGAGACGGCTATGGCTACACCTTC; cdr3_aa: CASSRSQGDGYGYTF
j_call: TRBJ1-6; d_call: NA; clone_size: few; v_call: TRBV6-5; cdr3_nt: TGTGCCAGCAGTCAGGGAAGACCCAATTCACCCCTCCACTTT; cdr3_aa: CASSQGRPNSPLHF
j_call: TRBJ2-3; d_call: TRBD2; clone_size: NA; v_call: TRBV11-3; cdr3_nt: TGTGCCAGCAGCCGGGGGGGCACAGATACGCAGTATTTT; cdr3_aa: CASSRGGTDTQYF
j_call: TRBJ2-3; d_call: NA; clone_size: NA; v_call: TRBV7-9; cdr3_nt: TGTGCCAGCAGCTCAACAGATCGCACAGATACGCAGTATTTT; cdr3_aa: CASSSTDRTDTQYF
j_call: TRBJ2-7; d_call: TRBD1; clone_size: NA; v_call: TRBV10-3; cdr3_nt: TGTGCCATCAGTGAGAGGGGACAGGGGTCTTACGAGCAGTACTTC; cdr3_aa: CAISERGQGSYEQYF
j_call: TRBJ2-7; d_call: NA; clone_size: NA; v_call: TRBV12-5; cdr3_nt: TGTGCTAGTGGGCGTGCCGCTAAGGAGCAGTACTTC; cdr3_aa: CASGRAAKEQYF
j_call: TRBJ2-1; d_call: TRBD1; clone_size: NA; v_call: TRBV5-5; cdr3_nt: TGTGCCAGCAGCTTTCTACAGGGGAGCCTAGGGCATGAGCAGTTCTTC; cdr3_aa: CASSFLQGSLGHEQFF
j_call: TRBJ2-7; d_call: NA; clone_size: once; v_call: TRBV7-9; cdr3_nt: TGTGCCAGCAGCTTATTCCAGGGTCAAGACGAGCAGTACTTC; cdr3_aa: CASSLFQGQDEQYF
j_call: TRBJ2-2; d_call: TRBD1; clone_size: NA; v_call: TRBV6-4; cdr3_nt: TGTGCCAGCAGTGCCTCGACAGGGAGCGGTGCCGGGGAGCTGTTTTTT; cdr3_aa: CASSASTGSGAGELFF
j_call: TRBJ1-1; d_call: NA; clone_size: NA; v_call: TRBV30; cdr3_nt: TGTGCCTGGAGACCGAGCCTGAACACTGAAGCTTTCTTT; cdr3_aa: CAWRPSLNTEAFF
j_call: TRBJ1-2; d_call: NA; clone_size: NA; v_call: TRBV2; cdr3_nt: TGTGCCAGCAGGACCGACAGATATGGCTACACCTTC; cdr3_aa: CASRTDRYGYTF
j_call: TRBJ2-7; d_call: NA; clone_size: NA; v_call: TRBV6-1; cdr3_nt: TGTGCCAGCAGTGAAATCCAGGCCCTCGAGCAGTACTTC; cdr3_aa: CASSEIQALEQYF
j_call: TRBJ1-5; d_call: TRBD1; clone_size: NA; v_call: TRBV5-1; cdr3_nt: TGCGCCAGCAGCTTGGATTCGGGACAGGGTGATCAGCCCCAGCATTTT; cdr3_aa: CASSLDSGQGDQPQHF
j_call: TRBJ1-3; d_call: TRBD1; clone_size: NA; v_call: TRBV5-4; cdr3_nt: TGTGCCAGCAGCTTGGAACAGGGGGGAAACACCATATATTTT; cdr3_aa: CASSLEQGGNTIYF
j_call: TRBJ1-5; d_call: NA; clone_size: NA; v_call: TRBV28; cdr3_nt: TGTGCCAGCAGGCCGGGACTGCAAAATCAGCCCCAGCATTTT; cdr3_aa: CASRPGLQNQPQHF
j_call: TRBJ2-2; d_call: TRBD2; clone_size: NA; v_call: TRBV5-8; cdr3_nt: TGTGCCAGCAGCTTTTGGACTAGCAAAGGGGAGCTGTTTTTT; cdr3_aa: CASSFWTSKGELFF
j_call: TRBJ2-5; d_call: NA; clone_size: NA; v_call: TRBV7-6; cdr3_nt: TGTGCCAGCAGCTTAGGGGCACACCAAGAGACCCAGTACTTC; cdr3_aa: CASSLGAHQETQYF
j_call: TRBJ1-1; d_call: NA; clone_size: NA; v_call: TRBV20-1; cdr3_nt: TGCAGTGCCTTCCTCAGGACTGAAGCTTTCTTT; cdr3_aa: CSAFLRTEAFF
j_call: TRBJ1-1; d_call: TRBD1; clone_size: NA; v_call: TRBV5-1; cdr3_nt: TGCGCCAGCAGCTTGGCGACAGGGATCAGCACTGAAGCTTTCTTT; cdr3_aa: CASSLATGISTEAFF
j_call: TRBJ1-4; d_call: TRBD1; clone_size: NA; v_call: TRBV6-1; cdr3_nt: TGTGCCAGCAGAGGGACAGGGGCGGAAAAACTGTTTTTT; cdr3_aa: CASRGTGAEKLFF
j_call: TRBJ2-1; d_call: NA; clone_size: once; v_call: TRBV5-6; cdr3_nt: TGTGCCAGCAGCTTGGGTCCCGGGACTCGATCCAATGAGCAGTTCTTC; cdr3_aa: CASSLGPGTRSNEQFF
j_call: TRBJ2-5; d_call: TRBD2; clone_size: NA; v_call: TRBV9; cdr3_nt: TGTGCCAGCAGCGTAGGGATTAGCGGGGCCGGGGAGACCCAGTACTTC; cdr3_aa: CASSVGISGAGETQYF
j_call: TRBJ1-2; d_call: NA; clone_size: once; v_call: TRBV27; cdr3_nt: TGTGCCAGCAGTTTTACAGGGTCTGGTGGCTACACCTTC; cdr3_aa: CASSFTGSGGYTF
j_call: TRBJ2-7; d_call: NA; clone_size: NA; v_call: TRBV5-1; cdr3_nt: TGCGCCAGCAGCTTGGCCGTTCCCCCCTACGAGCAGTACTTC; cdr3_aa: CASSLAVPPYEQYF
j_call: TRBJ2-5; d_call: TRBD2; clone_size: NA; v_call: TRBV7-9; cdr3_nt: TGTGCCAGCAGCGTCTTCGCGGGGGGTCAAGAGACCCAGTACTTC; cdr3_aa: CASSVFAGGQETQYF